This TCR beta chain was found in a study of shared clonotypes between healthy human individuals. Study results and limitations: Non-shared clonotypes had lower generation probabilities than clonotypes shared by all four sorted-subset donors.

The CDR3 extends over 14 amino acids. The germline V and J ends were trimmed by 0 bases and 3 bases, with 9 bases remaining between them. The germline CDR1 and CDR2 sequences are SGHRS and YFSETQ. Comments on this clone: Its target is unknown. This sample includes further DNA sequences coding for the same CDR3.

The assay was immunoSEQ multiplex PCR, and TCRdb's table has in-frame clones only and misses some. The table includes approximately 2,300,000 clones, 92% detected once. The sample consisted of naive CD4+ T cells from PBMCs. Documented subset: CD45RA+ positively selected. This chain uses TRBV5-1 with TRBJ1-1; possibly TRBD1 for D (5 bases). This clonotype originated in a man between 18 and 29 years old in good health. Some clones in this sample may be carry-over from other donors' samples. The CDR3 loop reads CASSLVGADTEAFF. In nucleotides, the CDR3 is TGCGCCAGCAGCTTGGTTGGGGCGGACACTGAAGCTTTCTTT.